This TCR beta chain was identified in a study of PD-1 blockade in classical Hodgkin lymphoma. Overall study context: Intravenous infusions of nivolumab 3 mg/kg reached patients every 2 weeks.

Clones were read by immunoSEQ multiplex PCR, and TCRdb kept only the in-frame ones, dropping some. The sample consists of nearly 55,000 clones, roughly 80% of them appearing once. Relapse after autologous stem cell transplantation occurred in every patient, and brentuximab vedotin exposure varied. Study-wide results and limits: Complete responders' diversity at baseline resembled that of newly diagnosed patients. As was reported, newly diagnosed patients showed lower baseline TCR diversity than healthy donors did. A significant rise in TCR diversity was seen by C4D1 for CD4+ cells but not for CD8+ cells.

Trimming took 5 bases from V and 0 from J, leaving 11 bases between them. This CDR3 is 14 amino acids long. From germline, CDR1 is MNHNY and CDR2 SVGAGI (reference sequence). Details on this clone: The antigen remains unidentified.

The clonotype originates from a human donor with classical Hodgkin lymphoma. Sample: peripheral blood mononuclear cells (PBMCs), taken at baseline. V usage is TRBV6-6 and J usage is TRBJ2-7; no definite D call. CDR3 region: CASSLVGSSYEQYF. In DNA, the CDR3 is TGTGCCAGCAGTCTTGTGGGGTCCTCCTACGAGCAGTACTTC.